A single sample is the source of the 19 T cell receptor beta chains below, sequenced in a study of T-cell reconstitution after alpha-beta-depleted transplantation in children. During its preparation, the TCRbeta library received unique molecular identifiers. TCRdb ran MiXCR on the PCR reads and lists one entry per CDR3 protein. The sample yields about 980,000 distinct CDR3 sequences, about 29% seen once. The starting material was PBMCs, mostly from graft donor cells, obtained 360 days after TCRalphabeta/CD19-depleted stem cell transplant. All receptors come from a boy younger than two who had a stem cell transplant for SCID, so the T cells may come from the graft donor.

The rearrangement uses TRBV6-2 or TRBV6-3 and TRBJ2-7; perhaps TRBD2 as D (6 bases). Germline V gene sequence: CDR1 MNHEY, CDR2 SVGEGT. This CDR3 spans 14 amino acids. Trimming removed 0 bases from V and 5 bases from J, with 11 bases in between. The CDR3 sequence: CASSYSAGWNEQYF. CDR3 DNA: TGTGCCAGCAGTTACTCGGCGGGGTGGAACGAGCAGTACTTC.

The sample holds many counts of this clonotype. The rearrangement links TRBV18 to TRBJ1-1; TRBD1 agrees at 9 bases. V lost 3 bases, J lost 2 bases, and 1 base stayed unmatched. Germline values: CDR1 KGHSH, CDR2 LQKENI. The CDR3 totals 14 residues. CDR3 residues: CASSPTGGNTEAFF. CDR3 sequence (DNA): TGTGCCAGCTCACCCACAGGGGGCAACACTGAAGCTTTCTTT.

The V and J genes are TRBV7-3 and TRBJ1-6, with 8 bases aligning to TRBD1. Germline loops: CDR1 SGHTA, CDR2 FQGTGA. The CDR3 loop spans 14 amino acids. V was clipped by 1 base and J by 10 bases; unmatched bases: 3. This CDR3 is CASSLNRGESPLHF. The DNA for the CDR3 is TGTGCCAGCAGCTTAAACAGGGGGGAGTCACCCCTCCACTTT.

The rearrangement joins TRBV27 to TRBJ2-7, with TRBD1 as a possible D gene (6 bases). V dropped 5 bases and J dropped 6 bases, with 14 bases sitting between them. Germline CDR1 MNHEY, CDR2 SMNVEV (reference sequence). The CDR3 covers 13 residues. The DNA for the CDR3 is TGTGCCAGCAGTACACTGGACAGCCCCGAGCAGTACTTC. Translation: CASSTLDSPEQYF.

This chain joins TRBV29-1 and TRBJ1-1; D is uncertain. CDR3 length equals 13 residues. In germline, CDR1 is SQVTM, CDR2 ANQGSEA. Trimming removed 3 bases at V and 1 base at J, with 9 bases between. CDR3 sequence: CSVDPLSNTEAFF. In DNA, the CDR3 is TGCAGCGTTGATCCCCTCTCGAACACTGAAGCTTTCTTT.

The V gene is TRBV9, the J gene TRBJ2-1; 7 positions agree with TRBD2. V shed 3 bases and J 5 bases; nucleotides not matched to a gene: 8. Germline-derived CDR1 and CDR2 are SGDLS and YYNGEE. The CDR3 extends over 15 amino acids. In DNA form, the CDR3 reads TGTGCCAGCAGCGGTGGGAGCGGGGCCAACAATGAGCAGTTCTTC. Protein sequence: CASSGGSGANNEQFF.

This sequence joins TRBV5-1 and TRBJ2-6, with 7 bases that match TRBD1. CDR3 length: 15 amino acids. Germline values: CDR1 SGHRS, CDR2 YFSETQ. With 3 bases clipped from V and 6 bases from J, the junction kept 6 bases outside the gene matches. The CDR3 sequence is CASSSQGGKANVLTF. The CDR3 DNA sequence: TGCGCCAGCAGCTCTCAAGGGGGCAAGGCCAACGTCCTGACTTTC.

The chain uses TRBV6-1 and TRBJ2-3; TRBD1 agrees at 7 bases. This CDR3 has 15 amino acids. CDR1 and CDR2 (germline): MNHNS, SASEGT. Trimming took 5 bases from V and 4 from J; bases not matched to a gene: 9. Here the CDR3 DNA reads TGTGCCAGCAGTAAAGACAGGGTACTGGCAGATACGCAGTATTTT. Residues: CASSKDRVLADTQYF.

V is TRBV7-8 and J is TRBJ1-6; 7 nucleotides match TRBD1. This CDR3 comprises 17 residues. Germline CDR1 is SGHVS and CDR2 is FQNEAQ. The V segment lost 4 bases and the J segment 7 bases; nucleotides outside the gene matches: 13. CDR3 nucleotides: TGTGCCAGCAGCTCCGAGCCCCCCGGGACAGCAAATTCACCCCTCCACTTT. Translating gives CASSSEPPGTANSPLHF.

This clonotype has only one observation. V usage is TRBV6-6 and J usage is TRBJ1-2; D is uncertain. The CDR3 extends over 13 amino acids. In germline, CDR1 is MNHNY, CDR2 SVGAGI (reference sequence). The V and J ends lost 4 bases and 5 bases respectively, with 11 bases between them. The CDR3 DNA reads TGTGCCAGCAGTTCGTATGAGGCGTATGGCTACACCTTC. It encodes CASSSYEAYGYTF.

The V gene is TRBV20-1, the J gene TRBJ2-7, with 10 bases identical to TRBD2. With V trimmed by 6 bases and J by 4 bases, 9 bases remained unmatched. CDR1 and CDR2 (germline): DFQATT, SNEGSKA (reference sequence). This CDR3 comprises 14 residues. The DNA for the CDR3 is TGCAGTGCCAGGGAGCGGGGGGGGTGGTACGAGCAGTACTTC. This codes for CSARERGGWYEQYF.

This clonotype has a handful of counts. This rearrangement joins TRBV6-5 to TRBJ2-2; TRBD2 aligns across 8 bases. Per the germline V gene, CDR1 is MNHEY and CDR2 is SVGAGI. V was clipped by 7 bases and J by 4 bases; unmatched bases: 5. This CDR3 is built from 14 residues. CDR3 sequence: CASIGGGSTGELFF. The DNA for the CDR3 is TGTGCCAGCATCGGGGGGGGGAGCACCGGGGAGCTGTTTTTT.

This clonotype occurred a few times. This chain connects TRBV5-1 to TRBJ2-7, with TRBD1 matching 9 bases. This CDR3 contains 14 residues. After removal of 4 bases from V and 6 bases from J, the junction contained 8 bases not matched to a gene. Germline V lookup: CDR1 SGHRS, CDR2 YFSETQ. CDR3 bases: TGCGCCAGCAGCACCTCCGGGACAGGGAGCGAGCAGTACTTC. Translated: CASSTSGTGSEQYF.

This clonotype was detected a few times. V is TRBV6-9 and J is TRBJ1-6, with D unclear. This CDR3 spans 15 amino acids. Per the germline V gene, CDR1 is MNHGY and CDR2 is SVAAGI. The V gene lost 0 bases and the J gene lost 10 bases, with 13 bases spanning the gap. Here the CDR3 reads CASSYSNRVGSPLHF. The CDR3 DNA sequence: TGTGCCAGCAGTTATTCTAACAGAGTGGGATCACCCCTCCACTTT.

This clonotype was found many times. The chain couples TRBV5-1 to TRBJ2-2; the D is unclear. Trimming cost V 2 bases and J 4 bases, with 3 bases left between them. CDR1 and CDR2 (germline): SGHRS, YFSETQ. The CDR3 totals 12 residues. The DNA of the CDR3 is TGCGCCAGCAGCTTCGCCACCGGGGAGCTGTTTTTT. This encodes CASSFATGELFF.

This chain connects TRBV10-3 to TRBJ2-1; D is ambiguous. The V gene lost 0 bases and the J gene lost 7 bases, with 13 bases spanning the gap. In germline, CDR1 is ENHRY, CDR2 SYGVKD. The CDR3 runs to 15 residues. The CDR3 region is CAISESALVGNEQFF. The CDR3 nucleotides are TGTGCCATCAGTGAGTCGGCTCTAGTCGGGAATGAGCAGTTCTTC.

V gene TRBV21-1 combines with J gene TRBJ2-5; the table's D call, TRBD2, was not checked against the DNA. TRBV21-1 constitutes a pseudogene. CDR3 length: 16 amino acids. The CDR3 is CASSHRLADTQETQYF. The CDR3 bases are TGTGCCAGCAGCCACCGGCTAGCGGACACGCAAGAGACCCAGTACTTC.

This chain uses TRBV5-1 with TRBJ2-2; 9 bases are a match to TRBD1. Trimming removed 4 bases from V and 7 bases from J; junction bases left unmatched: 8. The CDR3 runs 15 residues. The germline gives CDR1 SGHRS, CDR2 YFSETQ. The CDR3 DNA sequence: TGCGCCAGCAGCCCTGGACAGGGGTACGACGGGGAGCTGTTTTTT. Amino acids: CASSPGQGYDGELFF.

This clonotype was found many times. The chain recombines TRBV12-3 or TRBV12-4 with TRBJ2-3; TRBD1 aligns across 9 bases. V lost 0 bases, J lost 0 bases, and 1 base stayed unmatched. The CDR3 has 16 residues. CDR3 region: CASSLAGTGSTDTQYF. In nucleotides, the CDR3 is TGTGCCAGCAGTTTAGCCGGGACAGGGAGCACAGATACGCAGTATTTT.